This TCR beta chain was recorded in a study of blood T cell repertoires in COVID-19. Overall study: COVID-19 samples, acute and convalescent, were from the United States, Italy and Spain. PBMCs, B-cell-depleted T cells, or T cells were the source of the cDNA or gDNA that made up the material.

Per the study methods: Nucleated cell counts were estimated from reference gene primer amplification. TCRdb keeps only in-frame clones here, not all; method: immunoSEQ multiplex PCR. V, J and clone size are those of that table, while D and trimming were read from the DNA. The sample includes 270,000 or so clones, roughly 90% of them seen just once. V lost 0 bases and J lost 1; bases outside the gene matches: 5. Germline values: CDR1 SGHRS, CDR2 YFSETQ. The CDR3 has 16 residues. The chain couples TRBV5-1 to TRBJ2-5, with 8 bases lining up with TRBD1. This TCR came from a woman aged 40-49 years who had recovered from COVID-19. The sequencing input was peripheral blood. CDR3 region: CASSLDRTGFQETQYF. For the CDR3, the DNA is TGCGCCAGCAGCTTGGATCGGACAGGGTTCCAAGAGACCCAGTACTTC. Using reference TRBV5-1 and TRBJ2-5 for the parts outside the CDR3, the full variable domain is KAGVTQTPRYLIKTRGQQVTLSCSPISGHRSVSWYQQTPGQGLQFLFEYFSETQRNKGNFPGRFSGRQFSNSRSEMNVSTLELGDSALYLCASSLDRTGFQETQYFGPGTRLLVL.